These 23 T cell receptor beta chains were sequenced from one sample in a study of spatial heterogeneity in lung cancer. Time point here: sample taken at primary tumor resection. Whole RNA, which was extracted from tumor, nontumor lung tissue or frozen PBMC, was sequenced without any cell sorting. TCRdb reprocessed the 5' RACE reads with MiXCR, giving one entry per CDR3 protein. The data show 45,000 or so distinct CDR3 sequences, with roughly 7.2% seen just once and 10% to 15% held by the top ten. The source was PBMCs, collected at surgery. These receptors were taken from a female donor with early-stage non-small cell lung cancer.

CDR3 nucleotide sequence: TGTGCTAGTGGACCCATGACCCCGACATCCCCAGATACGCAGTATTTT. As protein: CASGPMTPTSPDTQYF. This rearrangement joins TRBV12-5 to TRBJ2-3; D unresolved. CDR3 size: 16 residues. Trimming took 6 bases from V and 4 from J, leaving 20 bases between them. Germline CDR1 is LGHNT and CDR2 is FRNRAP.

This clonotype was counted a few times. The CDR3 is CSANYPISNQPQHF. The CDR3 DNA follows: TGCAGTGCTAATTATCCGATTAGCAATCAGCCCCAGCATTTT. The chain has TRBV20-1 and TRBJ1-5; D remains unclear. The CDR3 covers 14 residues. Trimming stripped 4 bases from V and 0 bases from J, with 10 bases between. Germline V gene sequence: CDR1 DFQATT, CDR2 SNEGSKA (reference sequence).

In this sample, this clonotype turned up a few times. The chain employs TRBV7-2 and TRBJ2-1; the D is unclear. Trimming took off 2 bases at V and 4 bases at J, with 12 bases between the two ends. Germline loops: CDR1 SGHTA, CDR2 FQGNSA. The CDR3 length is 15 residues. CDR3 nucleotides: TGTGCCAGCAGCTTAAGACTGGATGGATACAATGAGCAGTTCTTC. Encoded protein: CASSLRLDGYNEQFF. Complete variable domain (other parts from reference TRBV7-2 and TRBJ2-1): GAGVSQSPSNKVTEKGKDVELRCDPISGHTALYWYRQSLGQGLEFLIYFQGNSAPDKSGLPSDRFSAERTGGSVSTLTIQRTQQEDSAVYLCASSLRLDGYNEQFFGPGTRLTVL.

J is TRBJ1-2 and V is TRBV7-2, with D possibly being TRBD1 (5 bases). The CDR3 spans 15 residues. The V gene lost 0 bases and the J gene lost 3 bases, with 11 bases spanning the gap. Germline V gene sequence: CDR1 SGHTA, CDR2 FQGNSA. In DNA, the CDR3 is TGTGCCAGCAGCTTAGCGAGGGGAATTGACTATGGCTACACCTTC. This codes for CASSLARGIDYGYTF.

This clonotype was observed many times. V gene TRBV29-1 combines with J gene TRBJ2-5; 11 bases fit TRBD1. The CDR3 totals 14 residues. V gave up 4 bases and J gave up 4 bases; unmatched junction bases: 5. From germline, CDR1 is SQVTM and CDR2 ANQGSEA. CDR3 protein: CSVGPGTGGETQYF. Here the CDR3 DNA reads TGCAGCGTTGGCCCAGGGACAGGGGGAGAGACCCAGTACTTC.

This clonotype was seen more than once but under ten times. The V gene is TRBV7-9, the J gene TRBJ2-6; D uncertain. The germline V gene encodes CDR1 SEHNR and CDR2 FQNEAQ (reference sequence). The CDR3 totals 17 residues. V was cut by 0 bases and J by 0 bases, with 9 bases left in between. The CDR3 protein is CASSLARHHSGANVLTF. The CDR3 DNA reads as TGTGCCAGCAGCTTAGCGAGACACCACTCTGGGGCCAACGTCCTGACTTTC.

This clonotype was recorded at least ten times. The rearrangement joins TRBV18 to TRBJ1-6, with TRBD1 matching over 9 bases. CDR3 length: 14 amino acids. Germline loops: CDR1 KGHSH, CDR2 LQKENI. V trimming: 4 bases; J trimming: 10 bases; junction bases outside the gene matches: 5. The CDR3 loop reads CASSQDRGGSPLHF. CDR3 in DNA: TGTGCCAGCTCACAGGACAGGGGTGGCTCACCCCTCCACTTT. Complete variable domain (other parts from reference TRBV18 and TRBJ1-6): NAGVMQNPRHLVRRRGQEARLRCSPMKGHSHVYWYRQLPEEGLKFMVYLQKENIIDESGMPKERFSAEFPKEGPSILRIQQVVRGDSAAYFCASSQDRGGSPLHFGNGTRLTVT.

This clonotype was seen many times. V usage is TRBV7-6 and J usage is TRBJ2-3; 7 bases match TRBD1. The J segment lost 2 bases and the V segment lost 3 bases, leaving 14 bases of the junction unmatched. Germline V gene sequence: CDR1 SGHVS, CDR2 FNYEAQ. The CDR3 is 18 residues long. The DNA of the CDR3 is TGTGCCAGCAGCTTGAAAGGGGGCATAGGGGCCTACACAGATACGCAGTATTTT. Protein: CASSLKGGIGAYTDTQYF.

This clonotype was observed many times. The chain links TRBV6-6 to TRBJ1-1, with D maybe TRBD1 (5 bases). Germline V gene sequence: CDR1 MNHNY, CDR2 SVGAGI (reference sequence). This CDR3 has 13 amino acids. V was pared by 9 bases and J by 1 base, with 12 bases between. CDR3 residues: CASSQGRNTEAFF. The CDR3 coding sequence is TGTGCCAGTTCCCAGGGACGGAACACTGAAGCTTTCTTT.

This clonotype was observed many times. The chain carries TRBV6-1 and TRBJ1-1; D is ambiguous. Germline CDR1 and CDR2: MNHNS and SASEGT. Trimming took off 7 bases at V and 0 bases at J, with 9 bases between the two ends. This CDR3 comprises 13 residues. The CDR3 is CASTWELNTEAFF. DNA for the CDR3: TGTGCCAGCACGTGGGAACTGAACACTGAAGCTTTCTTT.

Notes on this clonotype: This sequence may be a read error, since a much larger clone differs from it by one base. This chain joins TRBV6-2 or TRBV6-3 and TRBJ1-1, with D maybe TRBD1 (6 bases). The CDR3 is made up of 15 amino acids. V was pared by 0 bases and J by 1 base, with 9 bases between. Germline loops: CDR1 MNHEY, CDR2 SVGEGT. In nucleotides, the CDR3 is TGTGCCAGCAGTTACTCGAGACAGGAGAACACTGAAGCTTTCTTT. It yields the protein CASSYSRQENTEAFF.

This clonotype was detected many times. The chain links TRBV6-1 to TRBJ2-1, with 13 bases lining up with TRBD2. The CDR3 extends over 15 amino acids. J gave up 7 bases and V 4 bases, and 4 bases lay outside the gene matches. The germline CDR1 and CDR2 sequences are MNHNS and SASEGT. CDR3 sequence (DNA): TGTGCCAGCAGTGGGGGACTAGCGGGGTGGAATGAGCAGTTCTTC. It codes for CASSGGLAGWNEQFF.

This clonotype was counted only a few times. The rearrangement joins TRBV3-1 to TRBJ2-1, with TRBD2 matching over 15 bases. J lost 1 base, V lost 4 bases, and 14 bases had no gene match. In germline, CDR1 is LGHDT, CDR2 YNNKEL (reference sequence). This CDR3 spans 21 amino acids. The CDR3 reads CASSPPRTSGGAIGSYNEQFF. For the CDR3, the DNA is TGTGCCAGCAGCCCACCTCGGACTAGCGGGGGGGCAATTGGTTCCTACAATGAGCAGTTCTTC.

This clonotype has more than one count but fewer than ten. The chain carries TRBV7-2 and TRBJ1-1, with a possible D match to TRBD1 (5 bases). The CDR3 spans 13 residues. CDR1 SGHTA and CDR2 FQGNSA come from the germline V gene. The V gene lost 4 bases and the J gene lost 0 bases, with 6 bases spanning the gap. The CDR3 region has the DNA TGTGCCAGCAGCTCGACAGTGAACACTGAAGCTTTCTTT. Translating it yields CASSSTVNTEAFF.

This clonotype appeared a few times. The chain carries TRBV2 and TRBJ1-2; possible D gene TRBD1, 5 bases. Germline V gives CDR1 SNHLY, CDR2 FYNNEI. Trimming shortened V by 8 bases and J by 0 bases, and 7 bases separated the two germline ends. The CDR3 sequence is 12 residues long. The CDR3 loop is CASDRANYGYTF. CDR3 sequence (DNA): TGTGCCAGCGACAGAGCTAACTATGGCTACACCTTC.

This rearrangement joins TRBV30 to TRBJ2-5; tentatively, D is TRBD1 or TRBD2 (6 bases each). The V end lost 4 bases, the J end lost 1 base, and 13 bases lay between the germline ends. Germline CDR1 GTSNPN, CDR2 SVGIG (reference sequence). There are 14 residues in the CDR3. CDR3: CAWKGRGLQETQYF. DNA of the CDR3: TGTGCCTGGAAAGGCAGGGGACTCCAAGAGACCCAGTACTTC.

This clonotype has a handful of counts. The chain couples TRBV7-9 to TRBJ2-2, with TRBD1 as a possible D gene (6 bases). The V and J ends lost 4 bases and 1 base respectively, with 13 bases between them. This CDR3 comprises 16 residues. Germline V gene data show CDR1 as SEHNR and CDR2 as FQNEAQ (reference sequence). The CDR3 protein is CASSSNQGMNTGELFF. The CDR3 DNA follows: TGTGCCAGCAGCTCAAACCAGGGGATGAACACCGGGGAGCTGTTTTTT.

At least ten counts were recorded for this clonotype. The rearrangement uses TRBV18 and TRBJ2-3; TRBD1 is a possible D gene (7 bases). Trimming took off 6 bases at V and 4 bases at J, with 23 bases between the two ends. Germline values: CDR1 KGHSH, CDR2 LQKENI. The CDR3 spans 17 residues. For the CDR3, the DNA is TGTGCCAGCTCCCCCGAGGGAGGTACAGGGGTCGCAGATACGCAGTATTTT. This sequence encodes CASSPEGGTGVADTQYF.

DNA for the CDR3: TGTGCCACCTCCTATGCGGGGGGGCCCCAGGCGCAGTATTTT. As protein: CATSYAGGPQAQYF. The rearrangement joins TRBV25-1 to TRBJ2-3, with TRBD2 matching over 9 bases. Looked up from germline, CDR1 is MGHDK and CDR2 is SYGVNS. V lost 10 bases, J lost 10 bases, and 15 bases stayed unmatched. This CDR3 has 14 amino acids.

With respect to this clonotype: This clone may be a read error of a much larger clone one base away. This rearrangement joins TRBV7-2 to TRBJ2-4; 8 positions match TRBD1. The germline V gene encodes CDR1 SGHTA and CDR2 FQGNSA. This CDR3 region has 14 residues. CDR3 residues: CASGLSYDRGFRYF. For the CDR3, the DNA is TGTGCCAGCGGCTTATCGTACGACAGGGGATTTCGGTACTTC.

This clonotype was recorded at least ten times. The V call is TRBV6-2 or TRBV6-3, the J call TRBJ2-3; D not resolved. The CDR3 spans 13 residues. The V end was cut by 0 bases, the J end by 0 bases, with 1 base between. Germline CDR1 MNHEY, CDR2 SVGEGT. DNA of the CDR3: TGTGCCAGCAGTTACTCTAGCACAGATACGCAGTATTTT. Translation: CASSYSSTDTQYF.

This clonotype was seen a few times. CDR3 coding DNA: TGTGCCAGCAGCTCTCGCCGGGGACAGGGTAACACTGAAGCTTTCTTT. It yields the protein CASSSRRGQGNTEAFF. V usage is TRBV7-6 and J usage is TRBJ1-1, with 9 bases lining up with TRBD1. V lost 4 bases, J lost 2 bases, and 8 bases stayed unmatched. Germline-derived CDR1 and CDR2 are SGHVS and FNYEAQ. The CDR3 length is 16 residues.

The V gene is TRBV5-1, the J gene TRBJ2-7, with TRBD1 as a possible D gene (7 bases). Trimming removed 9 bases from V and 0 bases from J, with 16 bases in between. Per germline, CDR1 SGHRS and CDR2 YFSETQ. This CDR3 comprises 14 residues. Here the CDR3 DNA reads TGCGCCACCAAAGCTCAGGGGGGCTCCTACGAGCAGTACTTC. This codes for CATKAQGGSYEQYF.